A single sample gave rise to the 20 T cell receptor beta chains below, sequenced in a study of blood T cell repertoires in COVID-19 (dated by TCRdb to 2020 to 2022). Library method: the immunoSEQ multiplex PCR assay. TCRdb mirrors the immuneACCESS table, restricted to in-frame sequences. Some clones are absent from its copies; in checked studies, under half trace to an unresolved V gene, and the reason for the others is unknown. The sample table records almost 85,000 clones; 83% of these occur just once. Together, the top ten hold over 35% of the sample. The sequenced sample consisted of peripheral blood. These receptors all stem from an elderly man with active or convalescent COVID-19.

The rearrangement links TRBV7-9 to TRBJ1-4; 9 bases are a match to TRBD1. Germline assignment: CDR1 SEHNR and CDR2 FQNEAQ (reference sequence). Germline trimming cut 6 bases from V and 4 bases from J; bases unmatched to any gene: 6. The CDR3 loop spans 15 amino acids. The CDR3 sequence is CASRQTGGSNEKLFF. CDR3 DNA sequence: TGTGCCAGCAGACAGACAGGGGGAAGTAATGAAAAACTGTTTTTT.

This sequence joins TRBV19 and TRBJ2-5, with 7 bases identical to TRBD1. The CDR3 spans 14 residues. The trim removed 6 bases at V and 1 base at J, leaving 5 bases unmatched. Germline CDR1 is LNHDA and CDR2 is SQIVND (reference sequence). Written as DNA, the CDR3 is TGTGCCAGTAGACGAAGACAGGGCCAAGAGACCCAGTACTTC. Its protein is CASRRRQGQETQYF.

The chain employs TRBV18 and TRBJ1-2; D not certain. With 5 bases removed from V and 0 bases from J, the gap between germline ends came to 7 bases. The CDR3 has 13 amino acids. Germline lookup yields CDR1 KGHSH and CDR2 LQKENI. CDR3 in amino acids: CASSAETNYGYTF. The CDR3 DNA follows: TGTGCCAGCTCAGCAGAAACTAACTATGGCTACACCTTC.

The gene calls are TRBV18 and TRBJ1-5; 9 nucleotides align to TRBD1. The CDR3 extends over 14 amino acids. Losses at the gene ends were 3 bases for V and 7 bases for J; bases not matched to a gene: 4. CDR1 and CDR2 from the germline V gene are KGHSH and LQKENI. The CDR3 here is CASSPGQGVQPQHF. CDR3 sequence (DNA): TGTGCCAGCTCACCGGGACAGGGAGTGCAGCCCCAGCATTTT.

V gene TRBV30 combines with J gene TRBJ1-5; possibly TRBD1 for D (5 bases). The CDR3 loop spans 15 amino acids. Per the germline V gene, CDR1 is GTSNPN and CDR2 is SVGIG (reference sequence). V was cut by 5 bases and J by 1 base, with 15 bases left in between. CDR3 DNA: TGTGCCTGGGAAAAGGGGCGGGGAAGCAATCAGCCCCAGCATTTT. Its protein product is CAWEKGRGSNQPQHF.

The CDR3 coding sequence is TGTGCCAGCAGTGAAAACAGGGTCTACGAGCAGTACTTC. Translating it yields CASSENRVYEQYF. The chain carries TRBV6-1 and TRBJ2-7, with D possibly matching TRBD1 (6 bases). CDR1 is MNHNS and CDR2 is SASEGT in the germline V gene. V was trimmed by 2 bases and J by 3 bases, leaving 8 bases between them. The CDR3 runs to 13 residues.

The chain carries TRBV24-1 and TRBJ2-7; 8 bases align to TRBD1. Germline V CDR1 and CDR2: KGHDR, SFDVKD. The ends lost 4 bases at V and 9 bases at J; junction bases unmatched: 4. The CDR3 loop spans 12 amino acids. The CDR3 spells CATSDPGGGQYF. In nucleotides, the CDR3 is TGTGCCACCAGTGACCCAGGGGGCGGGCAGTACTTC.

The rearrangement links TRBV6-5 to TRBJ1-1; weak D call: TRBD1 (6 bases). CDR1 is MNHEY, CDR2 SVGAGI, per germline. The V and J ends lost 6 bases and 7 bases respectively, with 21 bases between them. CDR3 length equals 15 residues. CDR3 region: CASSAVAGAHSEAFF. DNA for the CDR3: TGTGCCAGCAGCGCCGTTGCGGGGGCCCATAGTGAAGCTTTCTTT.

This clone was observed once. The chain carries TRBV5-6 and TRBJ2-7, with 8 bases that match TRBD1. Losses at the gene ends were 4 bases for V and 2 bases for J; bases not matched to a gene: 2. Germline V gene lookup returns CDR1 SGHDT and CDR2 YYEEEE. The CDR3 length is 13 residues. CDR3 bases: TGTGCCAGCAGCCAACAGGGGGCCTACGAGCAGTACTTC. Translation: CASSQQGAYEQYF.

The chain carries TRBV15 and TRBJ1-4, with D maybe TRBD1 (6 bases). CDR3 length equals 14 residues. The germline V gene has CDR1 LNHNV and CDR2 YYDKDF (reference sequence). Trimming removed 4 bases at V and 8 bases at J, with 14 bases between. CDR3 coding DNA: TGTGCCACCAGCAAATACAGGGTTTGGGAAAAACTGTTTTTT. It codes for CATSKYRVWEKLFF. Full variable domain (missing parts from reference TRBV15 and TRBJ1-4): DAMVIQNPRYQVTQFGKPVTLSCSQTLNHNVMYWYQQKSSQAPKLLFHYYDKDFNNEADTPDNFQSRRPNTSFCFLDIRSPGLGDTAMYLCATSKYRVWEKLFFGSGTQLSVL.

J is TRBJ2-2 and V is TRBV19; D may be TRBD2 (6 bases). V lost 5 bases and J 4 bases, leaving 14 bases between the germline ends. Germline lookup yields CDR1 LNHDA and CDR2 SQIVND (reference sequence). The CDR3 runs to 15 residues. CDR3 amino acids: CASSRGREVTGELFF. CDR3 bases: TGTGCCAGTAGTCGTGGCAGGGAGGTCACCGGGGAGCTGTTTTTT.

V is TRBV5-6 and J is TRBJ1-5; a possible D gene is TRBD1 (5 bases). Germline-derived CDR1 and CDR2 are SGHDT and YYEEEE. The CDR3 has 15 residues. V shed 1 base and J shed 1 base, with 9 bases lying between them. For the CDR3, the DNA is TGTGCCAGCAGCTTGCGCGGGACCAGCAATCAGCCCCAGCATTTT. It encodes CASSLRGTSNQPQHF.

This clone was observed a single time. V and J are TRBV18 and TRBJ1-2, with 9 bases matching TRBD1. The germline CDR1 and CDR2 sequences are KGHSH and LQKENI. V was pared by 8 bases and J by 2 bases, with 6 bases of the junction left unmatched. This CDR3 spans 14 amino acids. DNA for the CDR3: TGTGCCAGCAACCCGACAGGGGGGAACTATGGCTACACCTTC. Its translation is CASNPTGGNYGYTF.

The CDR3 region is CATSGAGLYGYTF. The CDR3 coding sequence is TGTGCCACCAGTGGGGCAGGACTTTATGGCTACACCTTC. The V and J genes are TRBV24-1 and TRBJ1-2; D is unclear. V lost 5 bases and J lost 5, with 11 bases in between. The CDR3 sequence is 13 residues long. Per the germline V gene, CDR1 is KGHDR and CDR2 is SFDVKD.

This sequence joins TRBV2 and TRBJ2-1; 8 nucleotides align to TRBD2. Germline CDR1 SNHLY, CDR2 FYNNEI. V lost 1 base to trimming and J lost 8 bases; unmatched junction nucleotides: 4. The CDR3 consists of 14 residues. The CDR3 loop reads CASSEGLAGYEQFF. CDR3 sequence (DNA): TGTGCCAGCAGTGAAGGGCTAGCGGGCTATGAGCAGTTCTTC.

The rearrangement links TRBV27 to TRBJ2-2, with a possible D match to TRBD1 (5 bases). CDR1 and CDR2 (germline): MNHEY, SMNVEV (reference sequence). V was shortened by 4 bases and J by 8 bases, with 23 bases between the two germline ends. The CDR3 is 17 amino acids. CDR3 DNA: TGTGCCAGCAGTTCACCTTTGGCAGGGCGCTTATCTGGGGAGCTGTTTTTT. Protein: CASSSPLAGRLSGELFF.

This clone appeared a few times. This chain joins TRBV5-1 and TRBJ1-4, with D possibly being TRBD1 (6 bases). CDR3 size: 15 residues. Germline CDR1 reads SGHRS; CDR2 reads YFSETQ. The V end was cut by 0 bases, the J end by 6 bases, with 12 bases between. CDR3 coding DNA: TGCGCCAGCAGCTTGGCCGGCAGGGGTGATGAAAAACTGTTTTTT. Translated: CASSLAGRGDEKLFF.

The rearrangement links TRBV6-2 or TRBV6-3 to TRBJ2-1; 13 bases line up with TRBD2. Germline-derived CDR1 and CDR2 are MNHEY and SVGEGT. The CDR3 is made up of 17 amino acids. Losses at the gene ends were 4 bases for V and 6 bases for J; bases not matched to a gene: 9. CDR3 loop: CASSFSTRLAGGNEQFF. DNA for the CDR3: TGTGCCAGCAGTTTCTCAACTCGACTAGCGGGGGGCAATGAGCAGTTCTTC.

The V call is TRBV5-4, the J call TRBJ1-1, with 7 bases matching TRBD1. The CDR3 spans 16 residues. Germline CDR1 SGHNT, CDR2 YYREEE (reference sequence). V gave up 4 bases and J gave up 1 base; unmatched junction bases: 10. The CDR3 is CASSPSPTGTNTEAFF. CDR3 DNA sequence: TGTGCCAGCAGCCCGAGCCCGACAGGGACGAACACTGAAGCTTTCTTT.

The gene calls are TRBV11-2 and TRBJ1-6, with D tentatively TRBD1 (5 bases). Germline-derived CDR1 and CDR2 are SGHAT and FQNNGV. With 4 bases removed from V and 14 bases from J, the gap between germline ends came to 18 bases. The CDR3 consists of 14 residues. This CDR3 reads CASSWGESRESLHF. In DNA form, the CDR3 reads TGTGCCAGCAGCTGGGGGGAGAGCCGGGAATCCCTCCACTTT.